This TCR beta chain was recorded in a study of blood T cell repertoires in COVID-19 (dated by TCRdb to the early 2020s). About the full investigation: Collaborator samples came from the United States, Italy and Spain and covered acute and convalescent phases of COVID-19. The dataset comprised deeply sampled blood TCRbeta repertoires from subjects exposed to, actively infected with, or recovered from COVID-19. The material from the prospective study consisted of cDNA or gDNA derived from T cells, B-cell-depleted T cells, or PBMCs. Nearly every sample came with metadata listing a de-identified subject ID, COVID-19 status, age in years and sex. The repertoires were released in a freely available public database meant as a resource for research on the immune response to SARS-CoV-2. Samples were obtained from the ongoing ImmuneRACE study (first 160 participants) and from 950 to 1,500 subjects provided by 6 global collaborators. Where HLA class I and class II types were available, the types were taken from metadata supplied by the sample provider, not from assay-based typing. Results and caveats for the whole study, not just this receptor: The quantity of clinical and demographic metadata differed by source and by participant and was supplied without curation.

The immunoSEQ Assay, a bias-controlled multiplex PCR, was used to amplify TCRbeta CDR3 regions from genomic DNA. The authors' pipeline ran thus. The number of nucleated cells in each sample was estimated from the amplification of reference gene primers within the assay. To quantify the absolute abundance of each unique TCRbeta CDR3 rearrangement, sequence reads were collapsed and filtered. For each sample, productive Simpson clonality was calculated by taking the square root of Simpson's diversity index across productive rearrangements. Entries here come from immuneACCESS through TCRdb and include only in-frame sequences with V and J called. Some clones fail to appear in such tables; in the studies checked, an unresolved V gene covers under half of the shortfall, and the cause of the remainder is unknown. V and J calls and clone size are those listed in that table; D and trimming were worked out from the DNA. For this sample the table gives roughly 200,000 clones, of which approximately 85% were detected only once. Clones ranked in the top ten supply 5% to 7% of the sample.

Regarding this clone: Its binding antigen is unknown. Per-base qualities were not stored, and no clone one base away is much larger.

There are 17 amino acids in the CDR3, from cysteine to phenylalanine inclusive. The DNA shown is the 51-base CDR3, in frame from base 1. From the germline V gene, CDR1 is SGHTA and CDR2 is FQGTGA. Trimming leaves V shorter by 4 bases and J shorter by 7 bases, with the junction holding 15 bases beyond the gene matches. Enrolling through a virtual design, the prospective study's participants ranged in age from roughly 18 to 95 years and lived across 24 United States geographic areas. In the prospective study, participants were assigned to cohorts based on the clinical history participants reported in a screening survey and a study questionnaire. In the prospective study, mobile phlebotomists collected whole blood, serum and a nasopharyngeal or oropharyngeal swab from each participant. Additional blood draws and questionnaires over an approximately two-month period could optionally be provided by prospective study participants. Blood samples from the prospective study were shipped frozen or at room temperature prior to DNA extraction.

The sequence joins TRBV7-3 to TRBJ2-3; TRBD2 agrees with 9 junctional bases. Sequenced: PBMCs or T cells enriched from blood (not recorded which). This receptor was identified in a middle-aged man with acute COVID-19. The nucleotide sequence reads as follows: TGTGCCAGCAGCTCTGGACCATCGCGGGAGGGCTTAAATACGCAGTATTTT. Its product reads: CASSSGPSREGLNTQYF.